The 21 T cell receptor beta chains below were found in one sample sequenced in a study of OX40 agonist ivuxolimab in advanced cancers. Profiled with immunoSEQ multiplex PCR; TCRdb holds only in-frame clones, not every one. The table lists about 26,000 clones, over 85% of them singletons. The material sequenced was CD4+ or CD8+ T cells sorted from blood, taken in a trial of the OX40 agonist ivuxolimab. These receptors were taken from an adult with an advanced solid tumor such as melanoma, head and neck, liver or kidney cancer.

The rearrangement joins TRBV2 to TRBJ2-5, with TRBD2 matching 7 bases. The CDR3 spans 14 residues. V dropped 6 bases and J dropped 2; count of bases not matched to a gene: 6. Germline CDR1 SNHLY, CDR2 FYNNEI. DNA for the CDR3: TGTGCCAGCAGGGCGAGCGGGGTTCAAGAGACCCAGTACTTC. This translates into CASRASGVQETQYF.

J is TRBJ2-2 and V is TRBV7-6; a weak D match, TRBD1 (8 bases). Trimming cost V 5 bases and J 4 bases, with 14 bases left between them. CDR3 length equals 15 residues. Germline V gene lookup returns CDR1 SGHVS and CDR2 FNYEAQ. CDR3 bases: TGTGCCAGCAGCCCTAACAGGGGGGGCACCGGGGAGCTGTTTTTT. It yields the protein CASSPNRGGTGELFF. Filled out from reference TRBV7-6 and TRBJ2-2, the complete variable domain reads GAGVSQSPRYKVTKRGQDVALRCDPISGHVSLYWYRQALGQGPEFLTYFNYEAQQDKSGLPNDRFSAERPEGSISTLTIQRTEQRDSAMYRCASSPNRGGTGELFFGEGSRLTVL.

The chain couples TRBV19 to TRBJ2-1; 9 nucleotides align to TRBD2. Germline lookup yields CDR1 LNHDA and CDR2 SQIVND (reference sequence). V lost 2 bases to trimming and J lost 4 bases; unmatched junction nucleotides: 3. This CDR3 comprises 15 residues. The CDR3 coding sequence is TGTGCCAGTAGTATATTTGCGGGAGGGTACAATGAGCAGTTCTTC. Its translation: CASSIFAGGYNEQFF.

V and J are TRBV5-1 and TRBJ2-2; no clear D gene. Trimming shortened V by 5 bases and J by 7 bases, and 12 bases separated the two germline ends. CDR3 length equals 13 residues. Germline V gene data show CDR1 as SGHRS and CDR2 as YFSETQ. CDR3 region: CASRNDFVGELFF. The DNA of the CDR3 is TGCGCCAGCAGGAATGATTTCGTCGGGGAGCTGTTTTTT.

The CDR3 region has the DNA TGTGCCACCAGCAGAGACCGTGGGACCTACAATGAGCAGTTCTTC. This gives the protein CATSRDRGTYNEQFF. V is TRBV15 and J is TRBJ2-1; D is undetermined. The germline V and J ends were trimmed by 0 bases and 2 bases, with 8 bases remaining between them. This CDR3 comprises 15 residues. Germline-derived CDR1 and CDR2 are LNHNV and YYDKDF (reference sequence).

The chain recombines TRBV4-1 with TRBJ1-5; no reliable D call. The CDR3 has 15 amino acids. Trimming cost V 0 bases and J 3 bases, with 9 bases left between them. The V gene's germline CDR1 is MGHRA and CDR2 YSYEKL. The CDR3 DNA follows: TGCGCCAGCAGCCAAGAAAGGCAGCTCAATCAGCCCCAGCATTTT. Translation gives CASSQERQLNQPQHF.

V is TRBV6-6 and J is TRBJ1-3; the D is unclear. The germline CDR1 and CDR2 sequences are MNHNY and SVGAGI (reference sequence). V was trimmed by 6 bases and J by 0 bases, leaving 9 bases between them. This CDR3 contains 14 residues. CDR3 protein: CASRPRGSGNTIYF. For the CDR3, the DNA is TGTGCCAGCAGGCCTCGCGGCTCTGGAAACACCATATATTTT.

DNA for the CDR3: TGTGCCAGCAGCTTAGATGCAGGGGGTGGTGAGGCCCAGTACTTC. It encodes CASSLDAGGGEAQYF. The chain uses TRBV7-9 and TRBJ2-5; TRBD1 agrees at 7 bases. After removal of 1 base from V and 9 bases from J, the junction contained 11 bases not matched to a gene. Germline V CDR1 and CDR2: SEHNR, FQNEAQ (reference sequence). The CDR3 is 15 amino acids.

This chain links TRBV7-2 with TRBJ1-6, with D unclear. This CDR3 region has 14 residues. V was pared by 1 base and J by 6 bases, with 7 bases between. Germline V gives CDR1 SGHTA, CDR2 FQGNSA. The CDR3 region has the DNA TGTGCCAGCAGCTTAGTGGGAGGTAATTCACCCCTCCACTTT. This sequence encodes CASSLVGGNSPLHF.

The rearrangement links TRBV19 to TRBJ2-7, with D perhaps TRBD1 (6 bases). With 6 bases removed from V and 7 bases from J, the gap between germline ends came to 16 bases. The length of the CDR3 is 13 residues. Germline V gene sequence: CDR1 LNHDA, CDR2 SQIVND (reference sequence). The DNA of the CDR3 is TGTGCCAGTAGCCCCGGGACACCCTTTGAGCAGTACTTC. It encodes CASSPGTPFEQYF.

The chain joins TRBV5-1 to TRBJ1-1, with D perhaps TRBD1 (5 bases). Trimming cost V 3 bases and J 0 bases, with 12 bases left between them. CDR3 length: 15 amino acids. Germline loops: CDR1 SGHRS, CDR2 YFSETQ. In nucleotides, the CDR3 is TGCGCCAGCAGCTCGGACGGAGGGGTGAACACTGAAGCTTTCTTT. This codes for CASSSDGGVNTEAFF.

The chain links TRBV6-1 to TRBJ2-7; D not resolved. The V gene's germline CDR1 is MNHNS and CDR2 SASEGT. V dropped 1 base and J dropped 7 bases, with 17 bases sitting between them. The CDR3 length is 15 residues. In DNA form, the CDR3 reads TGTGCCAGCAGTGAAGGGCTCGGTTTAGTTACGGAGCAGTACTTC. Protein sequence: CASSEGLGLVTEQYF.

The CDR3 bases are TGTGCCAGCAGCCAACTTTCTGAAAAACTGTTTTTT. It is translated as CASSQLSEKLFF. The J gene is TRBJ1-4, the V gene TRBV4-2; D gene unclear. CDR3 size: 12 residues. V was trimmed by 2 bases and J by 7 bases, leaving 5 bases between them. The germline V gene has CDR1 LGHNA and CDR2 YNFKEQ.

This clone was observed a single time. The chain has TRBV7-6 and TRBJ2-2; D may be TRBD2 (5 bases). Trimming pared 2 bases from V and 7 bases from J, leaving 14 bases between. The CDR3 is made up of 15 amino acids. Germline assignment: CDR1 SGHVS and CDR2 FNYEAQ. The CDR3 reads CASSLLPAAIGELFF. CDR3 DNA: TGTGCCAGCAGCTTACTCCCAGCGGCCATCGGGGAGCTGTTTTTT.

This sequence joins TRBV29-1 and TRBJ1-2; 8 nucleotides agree with TRBD1. Per germline, CDR1 SQVTM and CDR2 ANQGSEA. After removal of 5 bases from V and 4 bases from J, the junction contained 6 bases not matched to a gene. The CDR3 spans 13 residues. CDR3 nucleotides: TGCAGCGTTCTTGCAGGGGGCGGCTATGGCTACACCTTC. Protein product: CSVLAGGGYGYTF.

V and J are TRBV7-9 and TRBJ2-1; D uncertain. The CDR3 runs to 12 residues. Germline V CDR1 and CDR2: SEHNR, FQNEAQ (reference sequence). V was pared by 0 bases and J by 6 bases, with 3 bases between. The CDR3 here is CASSLASNEQFF. The CDR3, as DNA: TGTGCCAGCAGCTTAGCGTCCAATGAGCAGTTCTTC.

In its sample, this clone was seen once. The chain is built from TRBV7-8 and TRBJ1-2, with 8 nucleotides matching TRBD1. The CDR3 has 16 amino acids. The germline CDR1 and CDR2 sequences are SGHVS and FQNEAQ. Trimming cost V 5 bases and J 6 bases; bases outside gene matches: 14. The CDR3 protein is CASSHSAGPGGDGYTF. The DNA of the CDR3 is TGTGCCAGCAGCCACTCGGCTGGGCCAGGGGGCGATGGCTACACCTTC. Supplemented by reference TRBV7-8 and TRBJ1-2, the full variable domain reads GAGVSQSPRYKVAKRGQDVALRCDPISGHVSLFWYQQALGQGPEFLTYFQNEAQLDKSGLPSDRFFAERPEGSVSTLKIQRTQQEDSAVYLCASSHSAGPGGDGYTFGSGTRLTVV.

A remark on this clone: This probably arose from a read error, given a far larger clone one base away. Other nucleotide sequences from this sample produce the same CDR3. CDR3 DNA: TGTGCCAGCAGTCCCTCGGGGCGCGGTGGGCAGTTCTTC. Its translation: CASSPSGRGGQFF. The V call is TRBV27, the J call TRBJ2-1, with D possibly called TRBD1 or TRBD2 (5 bases each). CDR1 is MNHEY and CDR2 is SMNVEV in the germline V gene (reference sequence). The germline V and J ends were trimmed by 5 bases and 12 bases, with 17 bases remaining between them. The CDR3 sequence is 13 residues long.

The CDR3 nucleotides are TGTGCCAGCAGTTCAGTAGGGACAGGGGCTTACTATGGCTACACCTTC. Residues: CASSSVGTGAYYGYTF. The chain links TRBV28 to TRBJ1-2, with 10 bases that match TRBD1. Germline CDR1 and CDR2: MDHEN and SYDVKM. CDR3 length: 16 amino acids. V was pared by 4 bases and J by 3 bases, with 8 bases of the junction left unmatched.

This chain joins TRBV5-1 and TRBJ1-6, with 9 bases aligning to TRBD1. Germline CDR1 reads SGHRS; CDR2 reads YFSETQ. Trimming took 4 bases from V and 4 from J; bases not matched to a gene: 6. The CDR3 is made up of 16 amino acids. The CDR3 coding sequence is TGCGCCAGCAGCCTTCGGACAGGGGAATATAATTCACCCCTCCACTTT. It encodes CASSLRTGEYNSPLHF.

The chain uses TRBV9 and TRBJ2-1; D unresolved. The CDR3 loop spans 16 amino acids. The germline V gene encodes CDR1 SGDLS and CDR2 YYNGEE. Trimming left V 3 bases short and J 0 bases short, with 13 bases between. The CDR3 nucleotides read TGTGCCAGCAGCGGGATGGGCTGGCGCTCCTACAATGAGCAGTTCTTC. It translates to CASSGMGWRSYNEQFF.